The rows below give T cell receptor beta chains drawn from one sample of a study of OX40 agonist ivuxolimab in advanced cancers. This table comes from immunoSEQ multiplex PCR, and its TCRdb copy is limited to in-frame clones, with some not included. The sample holds about 80,000 clones, 94% seen once. Sample: CD4+ or CD8+ T cells sorted from blood, taken in a trial of the OX40 agonist ivuxolimab. Every receptor here comes from an adult with an advanced solid tumor such as melanoma, head and neck, liver or kidney cancer. Each CDR3 is given with its conserved first and last residue. A D gene is named only where the DNA matches it firmly. Where a row states a size, it is once, few, many or the class of an expanded clone; other rows omit it.

>-|TRBJ2-7|TRBV7-3|-
TGTGCCAGCAGCTTGGGACCAAACTACGAGCAGTACTTC
CASSLGPNYEQYF
>-|TRBJ1-3|TRBV25-1|TRBD1
TGTGCCAGCAGTGACCTGGGACAGGTCTCTGGAAACACCATATATTTT
CASSDLGQVSGNTIYF
>once|TRBJ2-5|TRBV5-3|-
TGTGCCAGAAGCTTGGCAGTGGCAGGATGCCAAGAGACCCAGTACTTC
CARSLAVAGCQETQYF
>-|TRBJ2-2|TRBV11-3|-
TGTGCCAGCAGCTTAGATAACACCGGGGAGCTGTTTTTT
CASSLDNTGELFF
>-|TRBJ1-2|TRBV7-9|-
TGTGCCAGCAGCTTAAGTTGGGGGAGTTCGTACTATGGCTACACCTTC
CASSLSWGSSYYGYTF
>once|TRBJ2-7|TRBV28|-
TGTGCCACCTCTACCCGGCAGGGGGGTTTCTACGAGCAGTACTTC
CATSTRQGGFYEQYF
>-|TRBJ1-5|TRBV9|TRBD1
TGTGCCAGCAGCGTAGGGGACAGGGGAGTTCAGCCCCAGCATTTT
CASSVGDRGVQPQHF
>once|TRBJ2-5|TRBV25-1|TRBD2
TGTGCCAGCAGTGAATGGGGACTAGCGAGACAAGAGACCCAGTACTTC
CASSEWGLARQETQYF
>-|TRBJ1-4|TRBV5-1|-
TGCGCCAGCAGCTTGGAGGGGACCGTTTTTAATGAAAAACTGTTTTTT
CASSLEGTVFNEKLFF
>once|TRBJ2-1|TRBV5-1|-
TGCGCCAGCAGCTTGAGGCAGGGCCTTAGCTCCTACAATGAGCAGTTCTTC
CASSLRQGLSSYNEQFF
>-|TRBJ1-1|TRBV9|TRBD1
TGTGCCAGCAGCGTAGCTGGGACAGGGGGGCCTGAAGCTTTCTTT
CASSVAGTGGPEAFF
>few|TRBJ2-1|TRBV7-3|-
TGTGCCAGCAGGGACCCCTCCCACAATGAGCAGTTCTTC
CASRDPSHNEQFF
>-|TRBJ2-1|TRBV28|-
TGTGCCAGCAGTTTAATTGCGACTGGGGGCTACAATGAGCAGTTCTTC
CASSLIATGGYNEQFF
>-|TRBJ1-1|TRBV19|-
TGTGCCAGTAGTATGGGGGGGGCGAACACTGAAGCTTTCTTT
CASSMGGANTEAFF
>-|TRBJ2-7|TRBV27|TRBD2
TGTGCCAGCAGCCCCGAGACTAGCGGGATATACGAGCAGTACTTC
CASSPETSGIYEQYF
>-|TRBJ2-7|TRBV7-2|TRBD1
TGTGCCAGCAGCTGGGACAGAAGTTACGAGCAGTACTTC
CASSWDRSYEQYF
>-|TRBJ2-5|TRBV4-3|-
TGCGCCAGCAGCCAGGCATTACAGGGCCGGGAGACCCAGTACTTC
CASSQALQGRETQYF
>-|TRBJ2-7|TRBV7-9|TRBD1
TGTGCCAGCAGCTGGAAGGACAGGGATTATTCCTACGAGCAGTACTTC
CASSWKDRDYSYEQYF
>once|TRBJ2-7|TRBV28|-
TGTGCCAGCAGTTGGGAACAGGGATACGAGCAGTACTTC
CASSWEQGYEQYF
>-|TRBJ2-7|TRBV18|TRBD2
TGTGCCAGCTCAACTAGCGACTCCTACGAGCAGTACTTC
CASSTSDSYEQYF
>-|TRBJ1-5|TRBV19|TRBD1
TGTGCCAGTAGACAGACAGGGAATAGCAATCAGCCCCAGCATTTT
CASRQTGNSNQPQHF
>-|TRBJ1-3|TRBV28|TRBD1
TGTGCCAGCAGGACAGGGGCTAACTCTGGAAACACCATATATTTT
CASRTGANSGNTIYF
>-|TRBJ1-2|TRBV6-5|-
TGTGCCAGCAGCACCTGGGGGGCGGACTATGGCTACACCTTC
CASSTWGADYGYTF
>-|TRBJ1-5|TRBV9|-
TGTGCCAGCAGCGTAGGAATCAATAGCAATCAGCCCCAGCATTTT
CASSVGINSNQPQHF
>-|TRBJ1-2|TRBV9|TRBD1
TGTGCCAGCAGCGCCTCACAGGGGGCTTTTGGCTACACCTTC
CASSASQGAFGYTF
>-|TRBJ2-6|TRBV7-9|TRBD2
TGTGCCAGCAGCCCGCGACTAGCGGGAGAGGCTGGGGCCAACGTCCTGACTTTC
CASSPRLAGEAGANVLTF
>-|TRBJ1-5|TRBV28|-
TGTGCCAGCACCCCCGCTGGGAGCGATGCTGATCAGCCCCAGCATTTT
CASTPAGSDADQPQHF
>-|TRBJ2-3|TRBV9|TRBD2
TGTGCCAGCAGCGGACGACTAGCGGGGACAGATACGCAGTATTTT
CASSGRLAGTDTQYF
>-|TRBJ1-1|TRBV4-3|-
TGCGCCAGCAGCCAAGATTGGGGTATTGATGAAGCTTTCTTT
CASSQDWGIDEAFF
>-|TRBJ2-7|TRBV6-5|TRBD2
TGTGCCAGCAGTGGGAGGGGACGCTACGAGCAGTACTTC
CASSGRGRYEQYF
>-|TRBJ2-5|TRBV28|TRBD2
TGTGCCAGCAGAACGACTAGCGGGAGGACCCAGGAGACCCAGTACTTC
CASRTTSGRTQETQYF
>-|TRBJ1-2|TRBV27|-
TGTGCCAGCAGTCCCGGCGTTACTAACTATGGCTACACCTTC
CASSPGVTNYGYTF
>-|TRBJ2-7|TRBV28|TRBD2
TGTGCCAGCAGTTATGTAGCGGGAGGGTACTCCTACGAGCAGTACTTC
CASSYVAGGYSYEQYF
>-|TRBJ2-1|TRBV5-6|-
TGTGCCAGCAGCTCCGCCCTAGGACTGCCCGCCTACAATGAGCAGTTCTTC
CASSSALGLPAYNEQFF
>-|TRBJ1-1|TRBV13|-
TGTGCCAGCAGCTTTTCCGGGACTATGGCTTTCTTT
CASSFSGTMAFF
>-|TRBJ2-3|TRBV10-3|TRBD1
TGTGCCATCAGTGCAGCAGGGGGCCCTAGCACAGATACGCAGTATTTT
CAISAAGGPSTDTQYF
>once|TRBJ2-7|TRBV6-1|TRBD1
TGTGCCAGCAGTGAGGTCGCTTTACGATTTGGGACAGGGATTTACGAGCAGTACTTC
CASSEVALRFGTGIYEQYF
>-|TRBJ1-1|TRBV5-6|-
TGTGCCAGCAGCCCCTGGGGGGACCTCAAGGCTTTCTTT
CASSPWGDLKAFF
>once|TRBJ1-1|TRBV29-1|-
TGCAGCGTTCGGACCCCCGTAGGTACTGAAGCTTTCTTT
CSVRTPVGTEAFF
>few|TRBJ1-1|TRBV6-5|-
TGTGCCAGCGGACGGTGGAACACTGAAGCTTTCTTT
CASGRWNTEAFF
>-|TRBJ2-1|TRBV9|-
TGTGCCAGCAGCCCCCGGTTTAGCGGACCTACGTATGAGCAGTTCTTC
CASSPRFSGPTYEQFF
>-|TRBJ2-1|TRBV7-3|-
TGTGCCAGCAGTTATGAGACAGCCCTTTACAATGAGCAGTTCTTC
CASSYETALYNEQFF
>-|TRBJ1-4|TRBV6-1|TRBD1
TGTGCCAGCAGTGACCAGGGGGCGGCTAATGAAAAACTGTTTTTT
CASSDQGAANEKLFF